This T cell receptor beta chain was observed in a study of cytomegalovirus exposure and HLA in healthy donors. Healthy bone marrow donors made up the donors. Germline assignment: CDR1 SNHLY and CDR2 FYNNEI. There are 14 residues in the CDR3. Trimming cost V 6 bases and J 0 bases, with 6 bases left between them. The PCR ran on 60 Vbeta and 13 Jbeta primers. Source study methods: Unique TCR beta chains totaled 80 million to 100 million in a later count, with roughly 11 million of them shared. Generated by immunoSEQ multiplex PCR, the TCRdb table keeps only in-frame clones and is missing some. The DNA was the basis for D and trimming; V, J and clone size are from that table. The sample lists some 97,000 clones, more than 75% occurring once.

The sequenced sample consisted of PBMCs. This TCR was recovered from a woman in her forties or fifties in good health and CMV-seropositive. The chain has TRBV2 and TRBJ1-6; weak D call: TRBD1 (5 bases). The CDR3 sequence is CASRDTSYNSPLHF. In DNA form, the CDR3 reads TGTGCCAGCAGGGACACCTCCTATAATTCACCCCTCCACTTT.